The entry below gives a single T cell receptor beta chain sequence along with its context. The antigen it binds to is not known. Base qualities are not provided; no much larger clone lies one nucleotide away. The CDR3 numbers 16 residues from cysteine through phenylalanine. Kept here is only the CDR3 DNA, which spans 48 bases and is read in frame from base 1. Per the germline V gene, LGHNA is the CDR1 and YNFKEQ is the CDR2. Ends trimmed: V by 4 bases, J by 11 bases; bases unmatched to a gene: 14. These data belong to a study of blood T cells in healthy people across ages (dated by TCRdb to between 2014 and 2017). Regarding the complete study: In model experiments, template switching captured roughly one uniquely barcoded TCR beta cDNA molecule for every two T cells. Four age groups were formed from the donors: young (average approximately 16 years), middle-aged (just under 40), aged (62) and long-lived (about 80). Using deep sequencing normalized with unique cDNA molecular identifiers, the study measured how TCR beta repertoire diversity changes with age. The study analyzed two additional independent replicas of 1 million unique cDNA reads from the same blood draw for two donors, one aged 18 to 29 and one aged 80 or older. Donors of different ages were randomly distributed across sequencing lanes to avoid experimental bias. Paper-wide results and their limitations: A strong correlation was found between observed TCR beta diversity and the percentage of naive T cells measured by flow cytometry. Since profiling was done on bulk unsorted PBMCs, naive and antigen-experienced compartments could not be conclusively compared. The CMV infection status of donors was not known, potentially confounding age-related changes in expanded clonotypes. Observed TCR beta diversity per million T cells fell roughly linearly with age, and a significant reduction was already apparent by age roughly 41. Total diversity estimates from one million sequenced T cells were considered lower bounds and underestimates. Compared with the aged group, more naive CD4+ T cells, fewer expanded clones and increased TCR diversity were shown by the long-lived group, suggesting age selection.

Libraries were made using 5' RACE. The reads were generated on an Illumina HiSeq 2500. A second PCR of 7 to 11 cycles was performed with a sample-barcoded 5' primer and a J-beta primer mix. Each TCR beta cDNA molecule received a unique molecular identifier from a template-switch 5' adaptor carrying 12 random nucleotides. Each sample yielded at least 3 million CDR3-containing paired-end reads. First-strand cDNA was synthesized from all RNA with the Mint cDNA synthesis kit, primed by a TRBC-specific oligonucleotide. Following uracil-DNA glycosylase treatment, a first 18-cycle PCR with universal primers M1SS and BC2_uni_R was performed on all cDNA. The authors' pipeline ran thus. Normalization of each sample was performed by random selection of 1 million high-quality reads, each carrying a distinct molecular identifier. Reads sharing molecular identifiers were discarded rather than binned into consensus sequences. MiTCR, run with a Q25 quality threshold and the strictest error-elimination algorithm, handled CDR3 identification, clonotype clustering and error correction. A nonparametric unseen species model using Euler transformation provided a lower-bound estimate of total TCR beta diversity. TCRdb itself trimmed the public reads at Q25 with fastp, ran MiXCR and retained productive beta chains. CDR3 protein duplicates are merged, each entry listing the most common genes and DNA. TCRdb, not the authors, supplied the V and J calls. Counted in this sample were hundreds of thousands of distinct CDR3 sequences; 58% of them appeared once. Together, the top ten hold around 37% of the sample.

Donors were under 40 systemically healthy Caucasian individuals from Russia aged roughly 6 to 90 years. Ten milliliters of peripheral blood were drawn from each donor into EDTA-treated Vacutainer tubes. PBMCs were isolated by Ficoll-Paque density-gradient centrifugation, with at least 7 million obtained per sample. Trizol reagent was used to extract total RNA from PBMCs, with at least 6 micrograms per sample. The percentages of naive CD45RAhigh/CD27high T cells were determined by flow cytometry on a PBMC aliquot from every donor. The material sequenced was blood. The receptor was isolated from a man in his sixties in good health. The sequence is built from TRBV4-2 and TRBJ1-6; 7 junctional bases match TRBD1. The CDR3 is CASSPNQGVRDPPLHF. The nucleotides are TGTGCCAGCAGCCCGAACCAGGGGGTGAGGGATCCACCCCTCCACTTT.